This is a list of T cell receptor beta chains from one sample in a study of CD8+CD57+ T cells in acquired aplastic anemia. TCRdb re-called the reads through MiXCR, storing one row per CDR3 protein. The sample records about 160,000 distinct CDR3 sequences, approximately 44% being singletons. The sequencing input was sorted CD4+, CD8+, or CD8+CD57+ T cells (not recorded which) from PBMCs. These receptors were taken from a human donor in good health. Each CDR3 is given with its conserved first and last residue. D genes are given only for firm matches. Only some rows state a clone size, as once, few, many or a class for expanded clones.

TRBV6-5	-	TRBJ2-7	few	TGTGCCAGCAGTTACTCTCAGGGGCCCTACGAGCAGTACTTC	CASSYSQGPYEQYF
TRBV19	-	TRBJ2-2	many	TGTGCCAGTAGGCTCTACGGGGAGCTGTTTTTT	CASRLYGELFF
TRBV11-1	-	TRBJ1-3	-	TGTGCCAGCAGTCTAACAGGGTATGGCTCTGGAAACACCATATATTTT	CASSLTGYGSGNTIYF
TRBV25-1	TRBD2	TRBJ2-7	many	TGTGCCAGCAGTGAACTCGGGTCTAGCGGGAACTACGAGCAGTACTTC	CASSELGSSGNYEQYF
TRBV2	-	TRBJ2-1	-	TGTGCCAGCAGTGTTCAGGGGCCGAATGAGCAGTTCTTC	CASSVQGPNEQFF
TRBV7-2	TRBD2	TRBJ2-1	many	TGTGCCAGCAGCTTAGCGGGGGGGGTTCAAAATGAGCAGTTCTTC	CASSLAGGVQNEQFF
TRBV6-2/TRBV6-3	TRBD2	TRBJ2-1	few	TGTGCCAGCAGTTCTCTCCAGCGGGGGGCCTACAATGAGCAGTTCTTC	CASSSLQRGAYNEQFF
TRBV11-2	TRBD2	TRBJ2-2	-	TGTGCCAGCAGCTTAGACCCTGGGGGGGACTTCCCCGGGGAGCTGTTTTTT	CASSLDPGGDFPGELFF
TRBV7-2	TRBD2	TRBJ2-7	many	TGTGCCAGCAGCCCCTGGACTAGCGGGGGATACGAGCAGTACTTC	CASSPWTSGGYEQYF
TRBV10-3	-	TRBJ1-5	once	TGTGCCATCAGTGAACAAAATAGCAATCAGCCCCAGCATTTT	CAISEQNSNQPQHF
TRBV7-3	-	TRBJ2-1	-	TGTGCCAGCAGCTTAAGGGGGGACAATGAGCAGTTCTTC	CASSLRGDNEQFF
TRBV28	-	TRBJ1-4	-	TGTGCCAGCAGTACTTTGTACGGGGAAAAACTGTTTTTT	CASSTLYGEKLFF
TRBV10-3	-	TRBJ2-7	many	TGTGCCATCAGCAGCCCGCTCCGGAACTCCTACGAGCAGTACTTC	CAISSPLRNSYEQYF
TRBV6-1	-	TRBJ1-6	many	TGTGCCAGCAGCCCCCCTTCAGGGCTTGGTAATTCACCCCTCCACTTT	CASSPPSGLGNSPLHF
TRBV6-1	-	TRBJ1-2	few	TGTGCCAGCAGTGCTCAGGCTAACTATGGCTACACCTTC	CASSAQANYGYTF
TRBV12-3/TRBV12-4	TRBD1	TRBJ1-1	many	TGTGCCAGCAGTATACACAGGGGCGGGAGCACTGAAGCTTTCTTT	CASSIHRGGSTEAFF
TRBV11-2	-	TRBJ1-1	many	TGTGCCAGCAGCTTAGAATTGAAGGGGTGGACTGAAGCTTTCTTT	CASSLELKGWTEAFF
TRBV19	-	TRBJ1-1	once	TGTGCCAGTAACCGGGGGGCGGACACTGAAGCTTTCTTT	CASNRGADTEAFF
TRBV7-9	-	TRBJ1-6	-	TGTGCCAGCAGCGAGTGGGGTGGTTCACCCCTCCACTTT	CASSEWGGSPLHF
TRBV2	TRBD1	TRBJ1-4	-	TGTGCCAGCGCTCCGGACAGGCAACTGTTTTTT	CASAPDRQLFF
TRBV5-5	-	TRBJ1-1	many	TGTGCCAGCAGCTTTTTACCCAGGGATGAAGCTTTCTTT	CASSFLPRDEAFF
TRBV9	-	TRBJ1-1	-	TGTGCCAGCAGCGTAGAGCCGGTTGTCAGGGAAGCTTTCTTT	CASSVEPVVREAFF
TRBV20-1	-	TRBJ2-5	-	TGCAGTGCTAGGTACCTAGCTGGCGAGACCCAGTACTTC	CSARYLAGETQYF
TRBV20-1	-	TRBJ1-1	-	TGCAGTGCGTGGGGCAGGGGCGCGGACACTGAAGCTTTCTTT	CSAWGRGADTEAFF